This T cell receptor (beta chain) is drawn from a study of cytomegalovirus exposure and HLA in healthy donors (dated by TCRdb to about 2017). Context from the whole study: In an earlier analysis of some 550 of the donors, under 300 Gb of sequence data and 117 million unique TCR beta sequences from about 179 million T cells were reported. An early release covering some 640 HLA-typed donors comprised approximately 300 gigabases of sequencing data and tens of millions of unique TCR sequences. Of the 300 to 500 genotyped donors, 70% to 90% were placed in the genetic ancestry cluster associated with self-reported Caucasian donors. The study aimed to test whether cataloging public T cell receptors could reveal signatures of past pathogen exposure. The study profiled the T cell repertoires of under 700 subjects by immunosequencing and related them to cytomegalovirus serostatus. Along with the roughly 670-subject first cohort, a separate validation cohort of over 90 different subjects was used. High-throughput TCR immunosequencing, statistical association of individual TCRs with disease status, and machine learning were combined to predict cytomegalovirus infection status. A later analysis re-examined previously published TCR beta repertoires from over 500 donors and added high-resolution HLA genotyping to investigate patterns of TCR occurrence. Rather than drawing on any new phenotypic data, the later analysis identified candidate immune exposures from TCR beta sequences and the way those sequences occurred across donors. In an earlier analysis of over 550 of the donors, high-throughput TCR beta sequencing was used to judge whether each TCR beta V gene segment behaved as functional or pseudogenic. Alongside the repertoire data, information on donor age, sex, ethnicity and CMV serostatus was compiled. A later genetic analysis took genome-wide SNP genotypes for about 65% of the 666 donors and used that subset as a discovery cohort. Every repertoire in the discovery cohort had been generated on one and the same sequencing platform. HLA typing included class I and class II loci at four-digit resolution. The number of typed donors differed by locus: roughly 620-630 for A, B, C, DRB1 and DQB1; about 520 for DQA1; some 590 for DPA1; and some 450 for DPB1. Because of strong linkage in the cohort, a few DR-DQ haplotypes were treated as single units for association and clustering. On average, roughly 200,000 unique TCR beta nucleotide sequences were sequenced per donor among more than 350 genotyped donors of the cohort, with 15% to 20% of those sequences being non-productive.

This clone occurred once. No antigen is known for it. Base-call qualities are not available, and no considerably larger clone is one nucleotide away. In total, approximately 700 healthy bone marrow donors made up the cohort. At the time of sampling, every cohort member was nominally healthy, though immune exposures that went unrecorded were likely present. The donor tested CMV seronegative, placing the donor among the roughly 350 seronegative members of the cohort. A peripheral blood sample was collected from each donor, and TCR beta sequencing was performed on peripheral blood mononuclear cells. Genomic DNA was extracted from the blood cell samples with the Qiagen DNeasy Blood Extraction Kit. The investigation overall reported the following: Linkage disequilibrium might explain the correlated functional status among segregating V segments, but an unknown experimental factor could not be excluded. While some public TCRs were present in many individuals, most TCR sequences turned up only very rarely across donors. In a later analysis, 15,000 to 20,000 TCR beta sequences were associated with specific HLA alleles at a false discovery rate of 0.05. Compared with the roughly 670-donor mean, donors in an Asian-associated ancestry cluster had fewer N-insertions in productive TCRs, according to a later genetic analysis. According to a later analysis, TCR association rates differed among HLA loci, with DRB1 alleles showing the most associated TCRs and HLA-C alleles showing the fewest. In an earlier analysis of more than 450 of the donors, most TCR beta V segments were observed in productive rearrangements about 87% or about 30% of the time, broadly matching IMGT annotations. In both the original and validation cohorts, the classifier was reported to diagnose cytomegalovirus status with high specificity and sensitivity. In vitro tests confirmed that a few of the cytomegalovirus-associated TCR beta chains recognize cytomegalovirus antigens. A further reported finding was that TCR beta sequences accurately predicted the HLA-A and HLA-B alleles for most subjects in the first cohort. The authors suggested that the approach could potentially be extended to other disease states and immunological phenotypes. In a later analysis, several top co-occurrence clusters were reported to appear linked to parvovirus B19, influenza, CMV and Epstein-Barr virus. Because HLA typing was unavailable for some donors at each locus, only the typed subset was used in association tests. Some IMGT-functional V segments, including TRBV6-2 and TRBV6-3, could not be distinguished by the 87-base-pair reads and were therefore excluded. Because counts were too low, about 15 rarely observed V segments, including chromosome 9 orphons, were left out of the earlier analysis of several hundred of the donors. A cluster of highly shared sequence variants was judged likely to be a technical artifact of the sequencing pipeline. This cohort had only TCR beta chains sequenced, and the lack of alpha or paired-chain data limited which features could be detected. A later analysis found that most CMV-associated TCR beta chains appeared HLA-restricted, with HLA associations seemingly driven largely by CMV exposure. For the cohort, immune exposure information was limited to CMV serostatus. The study gave a list of 150 to 200 TCR beta chains associated with cytomegalovirus. Assigning TCR associations to individual alleles was difficult when HLA alleles, especially DR and DQ, strongly co-occurred. Sequencing depth was assumed to be roughly uniform across donors in the presence/absence analyses, though that assumption may not hold. In a later analysis, HLA-associated TCR beta chains showed more clonal expansion and lower generation probabilities than non-associated chains that were equally common. An association between a missense DCLRE1C variant and V-gene and J-gene trimming of TCR beta chains was found in a later genetic analysis and replicated in an independent cohort.

Library creation used the immunoSEQ multiplex PCR assay. For the multiplex PCR, a mixture combining 60 forward primers for TCR Vbeta segments and 13 reverse primers for TCR Jbeta segments was used. The CDR3 region of rearranged TCR beta genes was amplified from genomic DNA by a multiplex PCR assay. Amplified TCR beta libraries were sequenced as 87-base-pair reads on the Illumina HiSeq System. The published analysis was carried out like this. A later analysis counted about 80 million unique TCR beta chains across the 700 or so repertoires, and roughly 10 million of these chains were shared by at least two donors. A nearest-neighbor algorithm error-corrected the raw reads and collapsed the reads into unique sequences, merging closely related sequences to remove PCR and sequencing errors. CDR3 sequences were aligned to IMGT reference sequences to assign V, D and J gene segments. For a sequence to be retained, a match of at least six nucleotides was required to both a V gene segment and a J gene segment. A rearrangement counted as productive if the CDR3 had no stop codons and remained in frame with V and J, and every other rearrangement counted as non-productive. Following IMGT convention, CDR3 was defined as the stretch from the second conserved V-encoded cysteine up to the conserved J-encoded phenylalanine. In an earlier analysis of roughly 580 of the donors, sequences lacking an unambiguous match to a single V gene segment were excluded. An earlier analysis of a few hundred of the donors called V segments functional above 56.7% productive rearrangements and segregating when the between-donor standard deviation exceeded 5%. A statistical classification framework was developed to diagnose cytomegalovirus status using the catalog of TCR beta chain sequences. V and J gene assignment, in a later analysis, came from comparing TCR nucleotide sequences with IMGT/GENE-DB human TR gene sequences. A later analysis assigned CDR3 sequences and most-parsimonious VDJ recombination scenarios with the TCRdist pipeline. A later analysis defined each TCR beta chain by its CDR3 amino acid sequence plus V-gene family, and excluded reads lacking a unique V-gene family. To address suspected cross-contamination and a sequencing artifact, a later analysis removed some 620 highly shared, low-generation-probability nucleotide sequences. For each public chain, a later analysis derived a clonal expansion index from normalized ranks of inferred template counts within each repertoire. In a later analysis, generation probabilities were computed with a VDJ recombination model fitted to out-of-frame rearrangements, and the resulting probabilities were checked against IGoR. In a later analysis, TCR-TCR, TCR-HLA and TCR-CMV co-occurrence was scored with hypergeometric tests, and a repertoire-size bias correction was applied to TCR pairs. A later analysis estimated false discovery rates by permuting HLA or CMV assignments 20 times. A later analysis grouped co-occurring TCRs with DBSCAN, adding TCRdist sequence similarity when clustering within HLA-allele-positive subsets. Co-occurrence clustering excluded repertoires with fewer than 30,000 or more than 120,000 public chains, plus five with anomalous nucleotide sharing. TCRdb carries this immuneACCESS record with in-frame sequences only. Its versions omit some clonotypes, under half of them owing to an unresolved V gene in the studies checked, with the rest unexplained. D and trimming come from the DNA, and the V and J calls and clone size come from that table. The sample records about 140,000 clones, about 75% of which are singletons. The ten most abundant clones make up about 3.5% of the sample.

V is cut back by 1 base and J by 4 bases, with 3 bases in the junction unmatched. Including the terminal cysteine and phenylalanine, the CDR3 comprises 14 residues. Only the CDR3 region is kept as DNA, spanning 42 bases read in frame from base 1. Sequencing was performed on PBMCs. The sequence was collected from a middle-aged man in good health and CMV-seronegative. The V and J segments used are TRBV23-1 and TRBJ2-5, with 7 central nucleotides matching TRBD1. TRBV23-1 qualifies as an ORF whose function is uncertain. The nucleotides read TGCGCCAGCAGTCAATATAAGGGGGCAGAGACCCAGTACTTC. It codes for CASSQYKGAETQYF.